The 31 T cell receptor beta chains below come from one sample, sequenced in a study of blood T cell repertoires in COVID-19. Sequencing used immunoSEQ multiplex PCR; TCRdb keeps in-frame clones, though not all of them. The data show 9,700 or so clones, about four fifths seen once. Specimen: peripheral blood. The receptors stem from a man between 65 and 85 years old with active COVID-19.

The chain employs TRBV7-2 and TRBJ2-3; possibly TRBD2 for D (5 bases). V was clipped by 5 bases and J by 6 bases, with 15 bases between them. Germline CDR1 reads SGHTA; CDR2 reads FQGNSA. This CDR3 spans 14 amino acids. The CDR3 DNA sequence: TGTGCCAGCAGCCTGAGGGTCCCTGGGGATACGCAGTATTTT. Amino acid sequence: CASSLRVPGDTQYF.

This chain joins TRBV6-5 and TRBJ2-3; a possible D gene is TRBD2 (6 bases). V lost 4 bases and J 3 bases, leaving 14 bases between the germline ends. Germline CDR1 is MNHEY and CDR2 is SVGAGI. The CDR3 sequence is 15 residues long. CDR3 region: CASSFQAGGTDTQYF. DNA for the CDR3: TGTGCCAGCAGTTTCCAAGCGGGTGGGACAGATACGCAGTATTTT.

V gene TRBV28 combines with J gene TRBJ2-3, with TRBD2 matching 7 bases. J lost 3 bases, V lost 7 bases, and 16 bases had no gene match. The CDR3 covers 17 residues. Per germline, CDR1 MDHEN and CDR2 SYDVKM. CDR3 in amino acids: CASTFFGSGILTDTQYF. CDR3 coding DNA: TGTGCCAGCACGTTCTTTGGGAGCGGGATTTTAACAGATACGCAGTATTTT.

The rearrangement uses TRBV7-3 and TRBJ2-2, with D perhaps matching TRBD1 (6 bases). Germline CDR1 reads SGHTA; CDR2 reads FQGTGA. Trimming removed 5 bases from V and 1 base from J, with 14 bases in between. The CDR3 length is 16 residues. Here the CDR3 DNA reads TGTGCCAGCAGCCCACCGGGACACGTGAACACCGGGGAGCTGTTTTTT. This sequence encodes CASSPPGHVNTGELFF. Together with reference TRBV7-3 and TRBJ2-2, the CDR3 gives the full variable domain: GAGVSQTPSNKVTEKGKYVELRCDPISGHTALYWYRQSLGQGPEFLIYFQGTGAADDSGLPNDRFFAVRPEGSVSTLKIQRTERGDSAVYLCASSPPGHVNTGELFFGEGSRLTVL.

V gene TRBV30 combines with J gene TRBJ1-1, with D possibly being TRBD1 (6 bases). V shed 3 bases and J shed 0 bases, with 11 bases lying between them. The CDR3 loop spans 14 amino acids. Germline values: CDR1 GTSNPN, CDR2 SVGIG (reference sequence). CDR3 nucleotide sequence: TGTGCCTGGAGGAGGGGGGGCGTGAACACTGAAGCTTTCTTT. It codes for CAWRRGGVNTEAFF.

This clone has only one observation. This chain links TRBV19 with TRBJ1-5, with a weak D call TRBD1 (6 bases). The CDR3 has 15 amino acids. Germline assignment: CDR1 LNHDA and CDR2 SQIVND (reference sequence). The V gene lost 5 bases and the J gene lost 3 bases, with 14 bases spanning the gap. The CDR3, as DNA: TGTGCCAGTAGTCACACAGGGATCCCCAATCAGCCCCAGCATTTT. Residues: CASSHTGIPNQPQHF.

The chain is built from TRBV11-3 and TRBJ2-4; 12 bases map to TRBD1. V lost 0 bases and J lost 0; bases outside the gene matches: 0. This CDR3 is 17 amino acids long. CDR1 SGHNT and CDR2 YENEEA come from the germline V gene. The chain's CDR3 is CASSLEGQGAAKNIQYF. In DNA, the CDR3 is TGTGCCAGCAGCTTAGAGGGACAGGGGGCAGCCAAAAACATTCAGTACTTC.

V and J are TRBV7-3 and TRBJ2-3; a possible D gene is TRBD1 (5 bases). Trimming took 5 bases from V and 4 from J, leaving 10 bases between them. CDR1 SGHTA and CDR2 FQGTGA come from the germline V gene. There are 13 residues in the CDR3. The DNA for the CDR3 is TGTGCCAGCAGCCGATCAGGGCCAGATACGCAGTATTTT. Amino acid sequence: CASSRSGPDTQYF. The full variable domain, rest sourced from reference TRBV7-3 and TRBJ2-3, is GAGVSQTPSNKVTEKGKYVELRCDPISGHTALYWYRQSLGQGPEFLIYFQGTGAADDSGLPNDRFFAVRPEGSVSTLKIQRTERGDSAVYLCASSRSGPDTQYFGPGTRLTVL.

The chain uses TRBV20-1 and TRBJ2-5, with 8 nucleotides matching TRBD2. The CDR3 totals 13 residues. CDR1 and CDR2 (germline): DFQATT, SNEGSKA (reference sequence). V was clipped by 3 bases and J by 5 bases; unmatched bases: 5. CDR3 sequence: CSASTGGWETQYF. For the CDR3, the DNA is TGCAGTGCTAGTACGGGAGGGTGGGAGACCCAGTACTTC.

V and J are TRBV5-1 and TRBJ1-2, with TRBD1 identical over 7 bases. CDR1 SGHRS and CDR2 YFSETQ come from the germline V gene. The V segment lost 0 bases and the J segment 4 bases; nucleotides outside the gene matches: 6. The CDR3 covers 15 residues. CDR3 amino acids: CASSLDGQALYGYTF. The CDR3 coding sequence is TGCGCCAGCAGCTTGGACGGACAGGCCCTCTATGGCTACACCTTC.

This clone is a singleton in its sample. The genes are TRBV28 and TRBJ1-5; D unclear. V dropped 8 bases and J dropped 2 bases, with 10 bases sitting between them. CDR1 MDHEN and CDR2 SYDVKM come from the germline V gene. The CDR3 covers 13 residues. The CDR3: CASGPARNQPQHF. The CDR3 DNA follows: TGTGCCAGCGGGCCAGCCCGCAATCAGCCCCAGCATTTT.

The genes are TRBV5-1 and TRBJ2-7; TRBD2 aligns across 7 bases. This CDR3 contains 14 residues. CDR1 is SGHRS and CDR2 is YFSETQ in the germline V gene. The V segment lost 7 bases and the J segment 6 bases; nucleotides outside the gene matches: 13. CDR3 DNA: TGCGCCAGCGGTCGGGACGGGGGGATTTCCGAGCAGTACTTC. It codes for CASGRDGGISEQYF.

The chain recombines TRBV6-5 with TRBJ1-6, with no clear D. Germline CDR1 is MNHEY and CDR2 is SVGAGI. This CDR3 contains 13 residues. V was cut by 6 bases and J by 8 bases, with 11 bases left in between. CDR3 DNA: TGTGCCAGCAGCTACCCTGGGCATTCACCCCTCCACTTT. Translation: CASSYPGHSPLHF.

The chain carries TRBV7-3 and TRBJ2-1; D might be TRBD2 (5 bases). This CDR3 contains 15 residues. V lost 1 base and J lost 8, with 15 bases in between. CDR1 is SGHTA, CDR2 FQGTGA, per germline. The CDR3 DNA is TGTGCCAGCAGCTTAAACGGGAAAGGTGTGTATGAGCAGTTCTTC. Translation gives CASSLNGKGVYEQFF.

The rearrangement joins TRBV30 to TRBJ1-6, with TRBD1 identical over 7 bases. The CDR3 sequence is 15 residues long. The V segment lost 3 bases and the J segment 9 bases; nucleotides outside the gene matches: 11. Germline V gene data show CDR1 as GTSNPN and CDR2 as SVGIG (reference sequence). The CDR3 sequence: CAWSPTGPESSPLHF. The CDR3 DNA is TGTGCCTGGAGCCCGACAGGGCCTGAGAGTTCACCCCTCCACTTT.

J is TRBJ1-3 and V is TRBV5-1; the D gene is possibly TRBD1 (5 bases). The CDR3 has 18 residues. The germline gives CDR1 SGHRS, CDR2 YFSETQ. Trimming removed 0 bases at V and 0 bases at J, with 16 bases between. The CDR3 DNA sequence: TGCGCCAGCAGCTTGGGGACCAGGACGGGGGGCTCTGGAAACACCATATATTTT. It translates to CASSLGTRTGGSGNTIYF.

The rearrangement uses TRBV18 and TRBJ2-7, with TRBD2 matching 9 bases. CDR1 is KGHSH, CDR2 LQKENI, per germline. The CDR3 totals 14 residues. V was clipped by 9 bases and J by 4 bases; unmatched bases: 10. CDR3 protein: CASSIAGVGYEQYF. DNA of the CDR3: TGTGCCAGTAGCATAGCGGGAGTGGGTTACGAGCAGTACTTC. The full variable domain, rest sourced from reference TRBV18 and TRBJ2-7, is NAGVMQNPRHLVRRRGQEARLRCSPMKGHSHVYWYRQLPEEGLKFMVYLQKENIIDESGMPKERFSAEFPKEGPSILRIQQVVRGDSAAYFCASSIAGVGYEQYFGPGTRLTVT.

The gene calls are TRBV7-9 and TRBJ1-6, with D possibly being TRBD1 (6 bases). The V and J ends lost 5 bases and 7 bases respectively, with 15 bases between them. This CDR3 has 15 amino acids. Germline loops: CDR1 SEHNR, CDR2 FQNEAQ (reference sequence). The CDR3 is CASSPQAGGNSPLHF. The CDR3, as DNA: TGTGCCAGCAGCCCACAGGCGGGGGGCAATTCACCCCTCCACTTT.

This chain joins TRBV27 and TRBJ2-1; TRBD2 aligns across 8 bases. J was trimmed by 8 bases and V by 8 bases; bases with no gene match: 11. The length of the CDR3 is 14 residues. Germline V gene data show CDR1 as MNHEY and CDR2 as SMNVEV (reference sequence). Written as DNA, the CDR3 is TGTGCCAGCGTAAGCGGGAGCACACAGGATGAGCAGTTCTTC. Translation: CASVSGSTQDEQFF.

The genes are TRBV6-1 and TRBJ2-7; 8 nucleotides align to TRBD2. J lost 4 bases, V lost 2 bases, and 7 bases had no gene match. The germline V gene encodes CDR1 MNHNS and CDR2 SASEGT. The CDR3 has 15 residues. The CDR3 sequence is CASSELGGRPYEQYF. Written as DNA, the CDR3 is TGTGCCAGCAGTGAACTTGGCGGGAGGCCATACGAGCAGTACTTC.

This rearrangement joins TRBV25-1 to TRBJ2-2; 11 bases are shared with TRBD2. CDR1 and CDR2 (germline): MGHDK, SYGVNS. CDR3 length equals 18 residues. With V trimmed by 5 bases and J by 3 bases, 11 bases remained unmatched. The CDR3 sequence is CASSNSLSGREHTGELFF. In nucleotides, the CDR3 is TGTGCCAGCAGTAATTCTCTTAGCGGGAGGGAGCACACCGGGGAGCTGTTTTTT. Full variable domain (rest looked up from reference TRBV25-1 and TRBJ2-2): EADIYQTPRYLVIGTGKKITLECSQTMGHDKMYWYQQDPGMELHLIHYSYGVNSTEKGDLSSESTVSRIRTEHFPLTLESARPSHTSQYLCASSNSLSGREHTGELFFGEGSRLTVL.

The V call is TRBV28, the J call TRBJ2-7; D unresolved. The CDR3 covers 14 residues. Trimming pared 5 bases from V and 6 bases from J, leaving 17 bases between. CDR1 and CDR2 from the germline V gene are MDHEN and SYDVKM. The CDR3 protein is CASSRPRSHREQYF. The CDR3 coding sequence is TGTGCCAGCAGTCGCCCCAGGTCCCATCGCGAGCAGTACTTC.

For the CDR3, the DNA is TGTGCCTGGAGTCCACAGAGGAACACTGAAGCTTTCTTT. Translated: CAWSPQRNTEAFF. The V gene is TRBV30, the J gene TRBJ1-1, with unresolved D. The V end lost 2 bases, the J end lost 1 base, and 8 bases lay between the germline ends. CDR3 size: 13 residues. In germline, CDR1 is GTSNPN, CDR2 SVGIG (reference sequence).

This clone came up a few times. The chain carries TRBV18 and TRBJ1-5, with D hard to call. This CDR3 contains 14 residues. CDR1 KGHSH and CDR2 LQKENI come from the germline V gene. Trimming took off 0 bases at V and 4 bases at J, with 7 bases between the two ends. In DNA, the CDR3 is TGTGCCAGCTCACCACCCCACGGTAATCAGCCCCAGCATTTT. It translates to CASSPPHGNQPQHF. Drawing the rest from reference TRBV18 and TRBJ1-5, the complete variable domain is NAGVMQNPRHLVRRRGQEARLRCSPMKGHSHVYWYRQLPEEGLKFMVYLQKENIIDESGMPKERFSAEFPKEGPSILRIQQVVRGDSAAYFCASSPPHGNQPQHFGDGTRLSIL.

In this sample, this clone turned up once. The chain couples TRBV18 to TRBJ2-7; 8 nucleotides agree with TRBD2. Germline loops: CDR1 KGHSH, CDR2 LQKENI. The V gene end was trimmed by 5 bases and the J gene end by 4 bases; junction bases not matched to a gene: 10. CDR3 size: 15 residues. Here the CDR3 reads CASSASGLRVYEQYF. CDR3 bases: TGTGCCAGCTCAGCTAGCGGGTTAAGGGTTTACGAGCAGTACTTC.

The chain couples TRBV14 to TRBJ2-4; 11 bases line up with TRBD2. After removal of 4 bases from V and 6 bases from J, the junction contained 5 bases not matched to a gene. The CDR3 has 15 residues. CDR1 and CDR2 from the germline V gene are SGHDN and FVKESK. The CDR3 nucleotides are TGTGCCAGCAGCCCCGTAGCGGGAGGGAGAAACATTCAGTACTTC. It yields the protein CASSPVAGGRNIQYF.

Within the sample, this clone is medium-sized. CDR3 sequence reads: CASSPTRDSSTGELFF. CDR3 nucleotide sequence: TGTGCCAGCAGCCCAACCAGGGACAGCAGCACCGGGGAGCTGTTTTTT. This sequence joins TRBV27 and TRBJ2-2; 7 nucleotides agree with TRBD1. CDR1 MNHEY and CDR2 SMNVEV come from the germline V gene (reference sequence). After removal of 6 bases from V and 4 bases from J, the junction contained 11 bases not matched to a gene. The CDR3 covers 16 residues.

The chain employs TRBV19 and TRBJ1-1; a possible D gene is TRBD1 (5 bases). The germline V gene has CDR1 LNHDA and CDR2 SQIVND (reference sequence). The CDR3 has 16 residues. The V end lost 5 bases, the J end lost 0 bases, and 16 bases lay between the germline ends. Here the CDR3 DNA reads TGTGCCAGTAGTCCTGGCGGGGGTCTCATGAACACTGAAGCTTTCTTT. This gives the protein CASSPGGGLMNTEAFF.

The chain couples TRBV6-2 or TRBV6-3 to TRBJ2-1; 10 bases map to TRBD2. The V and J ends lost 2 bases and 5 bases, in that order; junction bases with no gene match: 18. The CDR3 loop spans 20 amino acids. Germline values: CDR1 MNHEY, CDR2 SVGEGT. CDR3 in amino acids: CASSYDGFTYSGRDHNEQFF. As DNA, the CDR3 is TGTGCCAGCAGTTACGATGGATTCACCTACAGCGGGAGGGACCACAATGAGCAGTTCTTC.

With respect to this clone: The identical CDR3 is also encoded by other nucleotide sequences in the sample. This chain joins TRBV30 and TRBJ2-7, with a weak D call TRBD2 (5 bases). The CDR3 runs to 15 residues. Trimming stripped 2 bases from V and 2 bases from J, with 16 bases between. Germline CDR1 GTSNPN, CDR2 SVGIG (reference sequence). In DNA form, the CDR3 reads TGTGCCTGGAGTCCTCCGCTAGTCGGGGCCTACGAGCAGTACTTC. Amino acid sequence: CAWSPPLVGAYEQYF. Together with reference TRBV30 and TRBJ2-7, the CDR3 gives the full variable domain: SQTIHQWPATLVQPVGSPLSLECTVEGTSNPNLYWYRQAAGRGLQLLFYSVGIGQISSEVPQNLSASRPQDRQFILSSKKLLLSDSGFYLCAWSPPLVGAYEQYFGPGTRLTVT.

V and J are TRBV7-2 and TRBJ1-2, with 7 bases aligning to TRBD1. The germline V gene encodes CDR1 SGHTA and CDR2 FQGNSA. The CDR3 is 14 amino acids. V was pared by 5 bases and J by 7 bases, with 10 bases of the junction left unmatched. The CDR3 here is CASSPPTGRSGYTF. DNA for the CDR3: TGTGCCAGCAGCCCCCCGACAGGGCGGTCTGGCTACACCTTC.